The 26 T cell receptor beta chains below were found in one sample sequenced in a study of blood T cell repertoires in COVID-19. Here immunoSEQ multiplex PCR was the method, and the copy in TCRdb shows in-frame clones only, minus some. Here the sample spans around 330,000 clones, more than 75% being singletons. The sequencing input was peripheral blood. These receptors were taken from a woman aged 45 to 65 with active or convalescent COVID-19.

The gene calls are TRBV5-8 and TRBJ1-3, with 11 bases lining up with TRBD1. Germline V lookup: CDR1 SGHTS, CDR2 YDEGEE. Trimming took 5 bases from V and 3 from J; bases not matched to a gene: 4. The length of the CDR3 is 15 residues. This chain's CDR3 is CASRWTGGFGNTIYF. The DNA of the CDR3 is TGTGCCAGCAGATGGACAGGGGGCTTTGGAAACACCATATATTTT.

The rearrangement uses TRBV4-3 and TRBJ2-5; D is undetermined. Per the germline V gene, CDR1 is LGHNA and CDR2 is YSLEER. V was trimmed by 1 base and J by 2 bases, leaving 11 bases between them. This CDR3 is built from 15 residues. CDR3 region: CASSQGLVAQETQYF. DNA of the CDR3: TGCGCCAGCAGCCAAGGACTCGTGGCTCAAGAGACCCAGTACTTC.

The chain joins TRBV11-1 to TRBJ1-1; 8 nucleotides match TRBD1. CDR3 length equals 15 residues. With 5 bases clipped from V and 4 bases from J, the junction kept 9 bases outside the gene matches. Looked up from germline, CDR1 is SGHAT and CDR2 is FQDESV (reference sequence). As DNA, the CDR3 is TGTGCCAGCAGCGAAGGACAGGGTAGGCGCACTGAAGCTTTCTTT. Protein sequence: CASSEGQGRRTEAFF.

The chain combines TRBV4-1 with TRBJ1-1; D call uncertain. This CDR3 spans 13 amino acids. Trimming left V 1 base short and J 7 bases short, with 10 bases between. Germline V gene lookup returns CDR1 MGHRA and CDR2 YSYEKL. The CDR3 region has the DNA TGCGCCAGCAGCCAAGTTTTGGGCAGTGAAGCTTTCTTT. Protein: CASSQVLGSEAFF.

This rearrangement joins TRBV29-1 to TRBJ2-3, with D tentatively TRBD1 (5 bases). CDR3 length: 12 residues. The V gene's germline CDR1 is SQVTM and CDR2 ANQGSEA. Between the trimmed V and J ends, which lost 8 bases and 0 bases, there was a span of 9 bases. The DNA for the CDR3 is TGCAGCAAAAAGGGGAGCACAGATACGCAGTATTTT. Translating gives CSKKGSTDTQYF.

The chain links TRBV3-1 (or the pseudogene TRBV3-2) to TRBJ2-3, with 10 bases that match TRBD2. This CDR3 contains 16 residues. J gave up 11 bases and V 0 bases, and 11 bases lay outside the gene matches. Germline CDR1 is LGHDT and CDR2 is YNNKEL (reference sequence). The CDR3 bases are TGTGCCAGCAGCCAAGATCTTTGGACTAGCGGAAGTAGGCAGTATTTT. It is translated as CASSQDLWTSGSRQYF.

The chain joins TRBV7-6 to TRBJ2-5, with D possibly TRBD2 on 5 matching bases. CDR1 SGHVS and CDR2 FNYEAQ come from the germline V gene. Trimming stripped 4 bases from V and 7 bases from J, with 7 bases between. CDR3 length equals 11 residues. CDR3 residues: CASSYAGTQYF. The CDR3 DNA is TGTGCCAGCAGCTATGCGGGGACCCAGTACTTC.

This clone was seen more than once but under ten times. In nucleotides, the CDR3 is TGTGCCAGCAGCCCGAAGATAACTAACACCGGGGAGCTGTTTTTT. The encoded protein is CASSPKITNTGELFF. The chain links TRBV14 to TRBJ2-2; no clear D gene. V was cut by 4 bases and J by 2 bases, with 11 bases left in between. The CDR3 is made up of 15 amino acids. CDR1 and CDR2 from the germline V gene are SGHDN and FVKESK.

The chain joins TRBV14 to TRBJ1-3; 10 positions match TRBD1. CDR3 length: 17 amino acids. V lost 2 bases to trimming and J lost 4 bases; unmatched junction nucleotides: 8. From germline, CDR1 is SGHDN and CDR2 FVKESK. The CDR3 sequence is CASSQPPDRGLGNTIYF. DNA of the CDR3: TGTGCCAGCAGCCAACCACCCGACAGGGGGCTCGGAAACACCATATATTTT.

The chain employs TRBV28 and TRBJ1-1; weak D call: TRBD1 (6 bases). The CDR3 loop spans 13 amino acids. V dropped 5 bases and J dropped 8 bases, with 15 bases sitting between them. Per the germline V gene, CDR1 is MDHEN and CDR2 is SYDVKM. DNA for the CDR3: TGTGCCAGCAGTCGTCAGCCGGACAGCGAAGCTTTCTTT. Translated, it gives CASSRQPDSEAFF.

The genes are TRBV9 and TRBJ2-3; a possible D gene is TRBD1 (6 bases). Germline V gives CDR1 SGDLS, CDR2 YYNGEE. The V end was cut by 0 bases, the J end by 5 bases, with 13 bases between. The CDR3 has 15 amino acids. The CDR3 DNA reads TGTGCCAGCAGCGTAGCGGGACCCAGGGGAGATACGCAGTATTTT. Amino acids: CASSVAGPRGDTQYF.

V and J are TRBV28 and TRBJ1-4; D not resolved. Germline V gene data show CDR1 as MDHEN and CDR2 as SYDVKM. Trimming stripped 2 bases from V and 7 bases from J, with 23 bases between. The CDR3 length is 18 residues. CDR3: CASSLSVAKTALGEKLFF. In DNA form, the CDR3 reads TGTGCCAGCAGTTTAAGCGTCGCCAAGACCGCTTTGGGTGAAAAACTGTTTTTT.

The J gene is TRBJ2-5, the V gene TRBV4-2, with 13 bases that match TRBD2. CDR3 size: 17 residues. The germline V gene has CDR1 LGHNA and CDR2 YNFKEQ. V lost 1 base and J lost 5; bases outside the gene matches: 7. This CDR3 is CASSQAMTSGGSETQYF. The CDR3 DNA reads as TGTGCCAGCAGCCAAGCAATGACTAGCGGGGGGTCGGAGACCCAGTACTTC.

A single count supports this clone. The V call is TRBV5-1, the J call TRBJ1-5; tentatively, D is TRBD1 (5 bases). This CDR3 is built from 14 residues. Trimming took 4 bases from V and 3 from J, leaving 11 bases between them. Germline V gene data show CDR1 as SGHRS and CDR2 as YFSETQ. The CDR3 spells CASSQGWDNQPQHF. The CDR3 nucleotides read TGCGCCAGCAGCCAGGGATGGGACAATCAGCCCCAGCATTTT. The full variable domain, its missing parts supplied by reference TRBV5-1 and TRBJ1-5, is KAGVTQTPRYLIKTRGQQVTLSCSPISGHRSVSWYQQTPGQGLQFLFEYFSETQRNKGNFPGRFSGRQFSNSRSEMNVSTLELGDSALYLCASSQGWDNQPQHFGDGTRLSIL.

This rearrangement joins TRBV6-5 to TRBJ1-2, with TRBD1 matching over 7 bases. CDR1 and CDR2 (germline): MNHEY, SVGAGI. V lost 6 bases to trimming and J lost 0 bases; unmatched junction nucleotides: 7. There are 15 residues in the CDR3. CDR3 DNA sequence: TGTGCCAGCAGACTAACACAGGGGACTAACTATGGCTACACCTTC. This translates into CASRLTQGTNYGYTF.

CDR3 nucleotide sequence: TGTGCCACCAGTGACCCAGACAGGTATCCAGAGACCCAGTACTTC. It translates to CATSDPDRYPETQYF. The chain has TRBV24-1 and TRBJ2-5; a weak D match, TRBD1 (6 bases). This CDR3 region has 15 residues. Trimming removed 4 bases at V and 4 bases at J, with 15 bases between. Germline V gene lookup returns CDR1 KGHDR and CDR2 SFDVKD.

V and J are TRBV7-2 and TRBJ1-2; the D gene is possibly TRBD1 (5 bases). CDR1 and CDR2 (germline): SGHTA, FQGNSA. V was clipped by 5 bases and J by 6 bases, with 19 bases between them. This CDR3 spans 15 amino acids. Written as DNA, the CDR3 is TGTGCCAGCAGCCCCGCCCCAGGGCGGTTAGATGGCTACACCTTC. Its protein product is CASSPAPGRLDGYTF.

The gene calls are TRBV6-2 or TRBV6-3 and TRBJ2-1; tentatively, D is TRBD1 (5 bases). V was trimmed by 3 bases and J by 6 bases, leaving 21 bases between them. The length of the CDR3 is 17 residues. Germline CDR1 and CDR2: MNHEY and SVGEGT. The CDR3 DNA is TGTGCCAGCAGTTATTCAGGGTTTCGATCAACTTCCAATGAGCAGTTCTTC. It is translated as CASSYSGFRSTSNEQFF.

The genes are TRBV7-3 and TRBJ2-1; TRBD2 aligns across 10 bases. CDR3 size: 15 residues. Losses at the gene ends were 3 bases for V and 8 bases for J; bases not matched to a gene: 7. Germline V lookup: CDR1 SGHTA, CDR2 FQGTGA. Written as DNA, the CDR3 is TGTGCCAGCAGCTTGGGGACTAGCGAGGTCGATGAGCAGTTCTTC. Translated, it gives CASSLGTSEVDEQFF. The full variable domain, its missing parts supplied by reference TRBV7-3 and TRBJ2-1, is GAGVSQTPSNKVTEKGKYVELRCDPISGHTALYWYRQSLGQGPEFLIYFQGTGAADDSGLPNDRFFAVRPEGSVSTLKIQRTERGDSAVYLCASSLGTSEVDEQFFGPGTRLTVL.

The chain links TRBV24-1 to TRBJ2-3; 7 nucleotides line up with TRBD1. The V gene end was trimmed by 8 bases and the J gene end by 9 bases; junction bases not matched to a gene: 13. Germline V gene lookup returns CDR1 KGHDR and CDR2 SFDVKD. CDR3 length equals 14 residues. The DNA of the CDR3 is TGTGCCACCAAAGAAACTAGGGGGCGAGGAACGCAGTATTTT. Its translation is CATKETRGRGTQYF.

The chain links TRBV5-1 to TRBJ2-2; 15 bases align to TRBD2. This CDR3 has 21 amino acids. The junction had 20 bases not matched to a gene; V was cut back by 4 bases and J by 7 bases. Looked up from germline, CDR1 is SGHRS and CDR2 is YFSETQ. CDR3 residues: CASSASDKPGLAGGSSGELFF. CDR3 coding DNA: TGCGCCAGCAGCGCCTCAGATAAACCGGGACTAGCGGGAGGCTCGAGCGGGGAGCTGTTTTTT.

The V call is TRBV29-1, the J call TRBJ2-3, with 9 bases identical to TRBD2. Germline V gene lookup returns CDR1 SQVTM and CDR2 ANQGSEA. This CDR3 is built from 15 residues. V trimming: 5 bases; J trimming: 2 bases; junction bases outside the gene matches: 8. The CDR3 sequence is CSVTFAGGATDTQYF. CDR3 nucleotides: TGCAGCGTTACCTTTGCGGGGGGGGCCACAGATACGCAGTATTTT.

The CDR3 reads CASSDSGGELFF. The CDR3 DNA is TGTGCCAGCAGTGACAGCGGGGGTGAACTGTTTTTT. This sequence joins TRBV2 and TRBJ2-2; 8 nucleotides match TRBD2. V shed 3 bases, J shed 14 bases, and the junction held 5 bases outside the gene matches. Per germline, CDR1 SNHLY and CDR2 FYNNEI. This CDR3 region has 12 residues.

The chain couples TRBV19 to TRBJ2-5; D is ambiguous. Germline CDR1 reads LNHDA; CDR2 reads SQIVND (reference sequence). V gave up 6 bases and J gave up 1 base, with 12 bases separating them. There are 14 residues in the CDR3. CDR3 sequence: CASRKTRSQETQYF. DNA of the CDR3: TGTGCCAGTAGAAAAACGAGATCCCAAGAGACCCAGTACTTC.

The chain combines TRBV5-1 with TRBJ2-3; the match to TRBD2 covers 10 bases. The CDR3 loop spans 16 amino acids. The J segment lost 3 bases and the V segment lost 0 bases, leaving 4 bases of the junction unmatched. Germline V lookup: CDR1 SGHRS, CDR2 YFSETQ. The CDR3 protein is CASSLVASGGTDTQYF. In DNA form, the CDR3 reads TGCGCCAGCAGCTTGGTCGCTAGCGGGGGAACAGATACGCAGTATTTT.

CDR3 DNA: TGTGCCATCAGTGAGCAACTCGGGACAAACTATGGCTACACCTTC. Its protein product is CAISEQLGTNYGYTF. The chain carries TRBV10-3 and TRBJ1-2; perhaps TRBD1 as D (6 bases). The CDR3 has 15 residues. CDR1 is ENHRY, CDR2 SYGVKD, per germline. With 2 bases removed from V and 2 bases from J, the gap between germline ends came to 12 bases.